The 25 T cell receptor beta chains reported below all come from one sample, sequenced in a study of T cell responses to AZD1222 COVID-19 vaccine. Only in-frame clones appear in the TCRdb table, and some are missing; sequencing was by immunoSEQ multiplex PCR. The sample lists 50,000 or so clones; over 75% were seen once. Sequencing used peripheral blood, obtained 28 days after the second AZD1222 dose. These TCRs come from an adult who received the AZD1222 COVID-19 vaccine.

This chain joins TRBV7-3 and TRBJ2-7; D possibly corresponds to TRBD1 (5 bases). Trimming removed 5 bases from V and 5 bases from J, with 16 bases in between. CDR1 SGHTA and CDR2 FQGTGA come from the germline V gene. The CDR3 has 14 amino acids. CDR3 region: CASSPQGVGDEQYF. CDR3 DNA: TGTGCCAGCAGCCCCCAAGGGGTAGGCGACGAGCAGTACTTC.

This chain links TRBV3-1 (or the pseudogene TRBV3-2) with TRBJ2-7; TRBD2 matches at 11 bases. Germline V gene data show CDR1 as LGHDT and CDR2 as YNNKEL (reference sequence). Trimming cost V 4 bases and J 2 bases; bases outside gene matches: 7. The CDR3 spans 16 residues. For the CDR3, the DNA is TGTGCCAGCAGCCTCGTTCCGGGACTAGCGGCCTACGAGCAGTACTTC. This sequence encodes CASSLVPGLAAYEQYF.

This chain connects TRBV2 to TRBJ2-7; unclear D gene. Looked up from germline, CDR1 is SNHLY and CDR2 is FYNNEI. The CDR3 loop spans 14 amino acids. V dropped 3 bases and J dropped 4 bases, with 13 bases sitting between them. The CDR3 DNA reads as TGTGCCAGCAGTGAGGCGCAGCACAGTTACGAGCAGTACTTC. This encodes CASSEAQHSYEQYF.

V usage is TRBV5-5 and J usage is TRBJ2-1; TRBD2 agrees at 8 bases. Per the germline V gene, CDR1 is SGHKS and CDR2 is YYEKEE (reference sequence). The CDR3 is 14 amino acids. The ends lost 5 bases at V and 8 bases at J; junction bases unmatched: 9. CDR3 amino acids: CASSTSGSLDEQFF. The CDR3 DNA reads TGTGCCAGCAGTACGAGCGGGAGTTTGGATGAGCAGTTCTTC.

This chain connects TRBV19 to TRBJ1-4; 7 bases align to TRBD1. After removal of 5 bases from V and 5 bases from J, the junction contained 8 bases not matched to a gene. This CDR3 spans 15 amino acids. Looked up from germline, CDR1 is LNHDA and CDR2 is SQIVND (reference sequence). The CDR3 loop is CASSLTGQPNEKLFF. CDR3 nucleotide sequence: TGTGCCAGTAGTTTGACGGGACAGCCAAATGAAAAACTGTTTTTT.

V gene TRBV4-2 combines with J gene TRBJ2-7; maybe TRBD1 (6 bases). Germline CDR1 LGHNA, CDR2 YNFKEQ. Trimming removed 1 base from V and 2 bases from J, with 12 bases in between. The CDR3 covers 15 residues. As DNA, the CDR3 is TGTGCCAGCAGCCAAGGGCGAGGGGGTCCCTACGAGCAGTACTTC. Amino acids: CASSQGRGGPYEQYF.

The V and J genes are TRBV5-1 and TRBJ2-5; D assignment may be TRBD1 or TRBD2 (5 bases each). CDR1 SGHRS and CDR2 YFSETQ come from the germline V gene. Trimming stripped 3 bases from V and 4 bases from J, with 16 bases between. This CDR3 is 15 amino acids long. Here the CDR3 reads CASSSVGDEGETQYF. The DNA for the CDR3 is TGCGCCAGCAGCTCCGTAGGGGACGAGGGAGAGACCCAGTACTTC.

The chain couples TRBV2 to TRBJ2-2; 7 bases line up with TRBD1. Per the germline V gene, CDR1 is SNHLY and CDR2 is FYNNEI. This CDR3 comprises 17 residues. The V segment lost 6 bases and the J segment 2 bases; nucleotides outside the gene matches: 12. For the CDR3, the DNA is TGTGCCAGCAGCAAAAACAGGGGCGCCGGTAACACCGGGGAGCTGTTTTTT. Translated, it gives CASSKNRGAGNTGELFF.

The genes are TRBV24-1 and TRBJ2-3; possibly TRBD1 or TRBD2 for D (5 bases each). The length of the CDR3 is 16 residues. The germline V and J ends were trimmed by 3 bases and 0 bases, with 12 bases remaining between them. The V gene's germline CDR1 is KGHDR and CDR2 SFDVKD. The CDR3 region is CATSDPGTASTDTQYF. In DNA, the CDR3 is TGTGCCACCAGTGATCCGGGGACGGCTAGCACAGATACGCAGTATTTT.

The DNA of the CDR3 is TGTGCCAGCAGTAAGGGGGTCCTCCTTGAATCTAACTATGGCTACACCTTC. Encoded protein: CASSKGVLLESNYGYTF. This chain joins TRBV3-1 (or the pseudogene TRBV3-2) and TRBJ1-2; tentatively, D is TRBD1 (6 bases). Germline loops: CDR1 LGHDT, CDR2 YNNKEL (reference sequence). The CDR3 consists of 17 residues. Trimming took 6 bases from V and 0 from J, leaving 20 bases between them.

This sequence joins TRBV7-6 and TRBJ2-2; 8 bases map to TRBD2. The junction had 2 bases not matched to a gene; V was cut back by 1 base and J by 1 base. In germline, CDR1 is SGHVS, CDR2 FNYEAQ. This CDR3 comprises 16 residues. Here the CDR3 DNA reads TGTGCCAGCAGCTTAGGCGCGGGGGGGAACACCGGGGAGCTGTTTTTT. It yields the protein CASSLGAGGNTGELFF. Full variable domain (remainder filled in from reference TRBV7-6 and TRBJ2-2): GAGVSQSPRYKVTKRGQDVALRCDPISGHVSLYWYRQALGQGPEFLTYFNYEAQQDKSGLPNDRFSAERPEGSISTLTIQRTEQRDSAMYRCASSLGAGGNTGELFFGEGSRLTVL.

This clone has only one observation. The chain links TRBV6-5 to TRBJ1-5; TRBD1 is a possible D gene (5 bases). In germline, CDR1 is MNHEY, CDR2 SVGAGI. The CDR3 sequence is 15 residues long. V was shortened by 3 bases and J by 5 bases, with 14 bases between the two germline ends. The CDR3 protein is CASSYVQVYDQPQHF. Here the CDR3 DNA reads TGTGCCAGCAGTTATGTACAGGTTTACGATCAGCCCCAGCATTTT.

Regarding this clone: The junction departs from germline at one end; a sequencing error may be responsible. The V gene is TRBV2, the J gene TRBJ1-2, with D hard to call. The CDR3 runs 12 residues. Germline V lookup: CDR1 SNHLY, CDR2 FYNNEI. DNA of the CDR3: TGTGCCAGCAGTATTCGACCGACCCATTCCCCCTTC. Translation gives CASSIRPTHSPF.

V is TRBV5-4 and J is TRBJ2-3; TRBD1 is a possible D gene (5 bases). This CDR3 spans 15 amino acids. Germline V gene lookup returns CDR1 SGHNT and CDR2 YYREEE (reference sequence). V lost 3 bases and J 2 bases, leaving 13 bases between the germline ends. The CDR3 spells CASSSQTVHTDTQYF. CDR3 nucleotide sequence: TGTGCCAGCAGCTCCCAGACAGTGCACACAGATACGCAGTATTTT.

This chain's CDR3 is CASKGGDTQYF. In DNA, the CDR3 is TGTGCCAGTAAGGGGGGGGATACGCAGTATTTT. The genes are TRBV9 and TRBJ2-3; a weak D match, TRBD2 (7 bases). Germline CDR1 SGDLS, CDR2 YYNGEE. V gave up 8 bases and J gave up 6 bases, with 10 bases separating them. The CDR3 runs to 11 residues. Together with reference TRBV9 and TRBJ2-3, the CDR3 gives the full variable domain: DSGVTQTPKHLITATGQRVTLRCSPRSGDLSVYWYQQSLDQGLQFLIQYYNGEERAKGNILERFSAQQFPDLHSELNLSSLELGDSALYFCASKGGDTQYFGPGTRLTVL.

J is TRBJ2-7 and V is TRBV9; maybe TRBD2 (5 bases). Trimming took 4 bases from V and 7 from J, leaving 18 bases between them. This CDR3 contains 14 residues. Germline V gene data show CDR1 as SGDLS and CDR2 as YYNGEE. CDR3 nucleotides: TGTGCCAGCAGCCGGGGAGTGACGATGTCGGAGCAGTACTTC. This codes for CASSRGVTMSEQYF.

This clone was recorded a few times. The chain has TRBV5-4 and TRBJ1-2; 10 bases agree with TRBD1. The germline V gene encodes CDR1 SGHNT and CDR2 YYREEE (reference sequence). V was pared by 2 bases and J by 7 bases, with 5 bases of the junction left unmatched. This CDR3 region has 14 residues. The CDR3 region has the DNA TGTGCCAGCAGCTTAGGGACAGGGGTAGGTGGCTACACCTTC. As protein: CASSLGTGVGGYTF.

The genes are TRBV5-5 and TRBJ2-7, with TRBD1 matching over 8 bases. Germline V lookup: CDR1 SGHKS, CDR2 YYEKEE (reference sequence). There are 14 residues in the CDR3. V gave up 4 bases and J gave up 6 bases; unmatched junction bases: 9. The CDR3 region has the DNA TGTGCCAGCAGCCTGGGACAGGCTCCTGGCGAGCAGTACTTC. It yields the protein CASSLGQAPGEQYF.

To note about this clone: Other DNA variants within this sample encode the same CDR3. The rearrangement joins TRBV6-5 to TRBJ1-2; 7 nucleotides agree with TRBD1. Germline CDR1 reads MNHEY; CDR2 reads SVGAGI. J gave up 5 bases and V 2 bases, and 2 bases lay outside the gene matches. CDR3 length equals 13 residues. Here the CDR3 DNA reads TGTGCCAGCAGTTACACAGGGGATTATGGCTACACCTTC. Translated: CASSYTGDYGYTF.

V is TRBV5-1 and J is TRBJ2-7; 10 bases are shared with TRBD2. Germline V CDR1 and CDR2: SGHRS, YFSETQ. V trimming: 3 bases; J trimming: 2 bases; junction bases outside the gene matches: 8. This CDR3 contains 16 residues. CDR3 sequence: CASSWGDSGRAYEQYF. CDR3 nucleotide sequence: TGCGCCAGCAGCTGGGGGGACAGCGGGAGGGCCTACGAGCAGTACTTC.

The chain couples TRBV5-1 to TRBJ2-7; tentatively, D is TRBD1 (6 bases). The germline gives CDR1 SGHRS, CDR2 YFSETQ. Trimming cost V 6 bases and J 4 bases, with 20 bases left between them. The CDR3 extends over 15 amino acids. The CDR3 protein is CASTGGRGVRYEQYF. Written as DNA, the CDR3 is TGCGCCAGCACTGGGGGCAGGGGCGTCCGGTACGAGCAGTACTTC.

This chain connects TRBV18 to TRBJ2-5; 14 bases fit TRBD2. CDR1 is KGHSH, CDR2 LQKENI, per germline. The ends lost 8 bases at V and 5 bases at J; junction bases unmatched: 10. The CDR3 runs 16 residues. The CDR3 DNA reads TGTGCCAGCCTCCAGGGGACTAGCGGGAGAGTGGAGACCCAGTACTTC. Its translation is CASLQGTSGRVETQYF.

The V gene is TRBV7-2, the J gene TRBJ1-5, with D perhaps TRBD1 (5 bases). Germline CDR1 and CDR2: SGHTA and FQGNSA. With 0 bases removed from V and 2 bases from J, the gap between germline ends came to 5 bases. CDR3 length: 14 residues. The CDR3 here is CASSLAGGNQPQHF. CDR3 nucleotide sequence: TGTGCCAGCAGCTTAGCAGGGGGCAATCAGCCCCAGCATTTT.

This sequence joins TRBV29-1 and TRBJ2-3; 8 bases are a match to TRBD1. Germline CDR1 SQVTM, CDR2 ANQGSEA. V was pared by 5 bases and J by 0 bases, with 10 bases of the junction left unmatched. The CDR3 sequence is 16 residues long. The CDR3 region is CSVPGTGLSSTDTQYF. The CDR3 DNA sequence: TGCAGCGTTCCAGGGACAGGCCTCTCTAGCACAGATACGCAGTATTTT.

The chain couples TRBV12-2 to TRBJ2-1. TRBV12-2 is shown as a pseudogene. The CDR3 is 14 amino acids. The CDR3 sequence is CASRCPLKINEQFF. The CDR3 DNA sequence: TGTGCAAGTCGCTGCCCTTTGAAAATAAATGAGCAGTTCTTC.